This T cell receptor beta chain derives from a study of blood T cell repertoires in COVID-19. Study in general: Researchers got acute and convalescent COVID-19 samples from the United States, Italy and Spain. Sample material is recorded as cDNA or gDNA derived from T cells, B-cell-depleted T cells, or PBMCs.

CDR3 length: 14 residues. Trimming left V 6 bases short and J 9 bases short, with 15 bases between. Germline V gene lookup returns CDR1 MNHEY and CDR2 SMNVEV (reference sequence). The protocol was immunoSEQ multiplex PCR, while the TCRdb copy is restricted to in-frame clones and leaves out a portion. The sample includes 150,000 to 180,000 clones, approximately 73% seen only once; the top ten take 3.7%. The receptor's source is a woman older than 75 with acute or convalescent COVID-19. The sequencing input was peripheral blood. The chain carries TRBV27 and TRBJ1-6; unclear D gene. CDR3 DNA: TGTGCCAGCAGGCCCGAATCTCTAATTTCACCCCTCCACTTT. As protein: CASRPESLISPLHF.